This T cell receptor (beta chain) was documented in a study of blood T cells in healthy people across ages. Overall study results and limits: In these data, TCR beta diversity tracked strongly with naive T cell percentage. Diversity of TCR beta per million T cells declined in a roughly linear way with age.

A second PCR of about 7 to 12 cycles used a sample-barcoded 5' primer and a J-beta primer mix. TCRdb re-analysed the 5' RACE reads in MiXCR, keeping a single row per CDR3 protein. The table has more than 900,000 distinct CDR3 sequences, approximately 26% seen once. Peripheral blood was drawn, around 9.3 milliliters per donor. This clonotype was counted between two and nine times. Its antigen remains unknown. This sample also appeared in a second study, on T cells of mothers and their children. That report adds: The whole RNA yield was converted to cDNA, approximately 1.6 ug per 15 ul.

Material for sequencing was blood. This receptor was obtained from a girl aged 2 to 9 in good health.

Here the CDR3 DNA reads TGTGCCAGCAGTTTAGTAACCTTAGAGGAGCAGTTCTTC. Residues: CASSLVTLEEQFF. The chain joins TRBV12-3 or TRBV12-4 to TRBJ2-1; D gene unclear. With 1 base removed from V and 10 bases from J, the gap between germline ends came to 11 bases. This CDR3 has 13 amino acids.